This T cell receptor beta chain is drawn from a study of T cells in Graves' hyperthyroidism and ophthalmopathy. From germline, CDR1 is LGHDT and CDR2 YNNKEL (reference sequence). CDR3 size: 13 residues. Between the trimmed V and J ends, which lost 3 bases and 4 bases, there was a span of 6 bases. Diagnostic assessment was based on clinical symptoms, serum thyroxine and TRAb, thyroid ultrasound and orbital computed tomography. Cells are PBMCs isolated from 10 ml of fresh blood. The CDR3 regions of TCR beta were amplified from RNA transcripts. HTBI primers were the set used in a first-round RT-PCR of the TCR CDR3. MiXCR was run by TCRdb on the multiplex PCR reads, yielding one entry per CDR3 protein. The table shows around 420,000 distinct CDR3 sequences, with around a sixth occurring only once. This clonotype was counted a few times.

Sequenced: blood. This receptor was identified in a young woman with Graves' hyperthyroidism. This rearrangement joins TRBV3-1 to TRBJ2-2, with D uncertain. CDR3 bases: TGTGCCAGCAGCCAGGATCCCACCGGGGAGCTGTTTTTT. Its protein is CASSQDPTGELFF.